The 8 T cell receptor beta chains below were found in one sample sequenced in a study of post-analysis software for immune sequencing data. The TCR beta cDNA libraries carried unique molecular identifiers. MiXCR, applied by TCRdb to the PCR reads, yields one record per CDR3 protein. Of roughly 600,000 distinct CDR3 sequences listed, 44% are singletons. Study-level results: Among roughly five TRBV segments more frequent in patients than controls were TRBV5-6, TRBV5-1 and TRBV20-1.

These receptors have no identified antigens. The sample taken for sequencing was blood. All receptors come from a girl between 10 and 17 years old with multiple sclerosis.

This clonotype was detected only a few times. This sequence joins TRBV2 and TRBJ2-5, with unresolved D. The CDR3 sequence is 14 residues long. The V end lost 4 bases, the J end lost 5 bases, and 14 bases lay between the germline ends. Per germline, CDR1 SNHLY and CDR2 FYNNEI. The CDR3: CASSAGPPGETQYF. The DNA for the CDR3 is TGTGCCAGCAGTGCTGGACCCCCCGGGGAGACCCAGTACTTC.

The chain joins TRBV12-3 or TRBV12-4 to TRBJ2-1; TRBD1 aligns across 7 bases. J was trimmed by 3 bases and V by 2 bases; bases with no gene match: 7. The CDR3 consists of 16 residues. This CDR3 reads CASSLWGQLYYNEQFF. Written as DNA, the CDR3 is TGTGCCAGCAGTTTATGGGGACAGCTCTACTACAATGAGCAGTTCTTC.

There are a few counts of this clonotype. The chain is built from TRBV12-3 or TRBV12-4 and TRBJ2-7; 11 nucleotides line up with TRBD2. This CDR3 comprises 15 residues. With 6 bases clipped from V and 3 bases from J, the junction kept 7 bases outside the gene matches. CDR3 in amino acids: CASSQTSGVIYEQYF. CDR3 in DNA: TGTGCCAGCAGCCAGACTAGCGGGGTTATCTACGAGCAGTACTTC.

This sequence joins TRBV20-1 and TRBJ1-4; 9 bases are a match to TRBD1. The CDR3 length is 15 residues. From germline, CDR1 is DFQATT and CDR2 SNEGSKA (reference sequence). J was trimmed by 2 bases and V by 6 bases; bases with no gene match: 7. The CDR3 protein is CSATQGAQTNEKLFF. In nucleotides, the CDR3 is TGCAGTGCGACACAGGGGGCGCAGACTAATGAAAAACTGTTTTTT.

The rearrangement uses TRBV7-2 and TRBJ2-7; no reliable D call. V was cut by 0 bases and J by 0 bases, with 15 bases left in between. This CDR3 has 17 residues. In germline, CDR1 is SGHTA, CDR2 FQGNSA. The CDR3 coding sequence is TGTGCCAGCAGCTTAGCGGATAAAGGGCCGAGCTCCTACGAGCAGTACTTC. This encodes CASSLADKGPSSYEQYF.

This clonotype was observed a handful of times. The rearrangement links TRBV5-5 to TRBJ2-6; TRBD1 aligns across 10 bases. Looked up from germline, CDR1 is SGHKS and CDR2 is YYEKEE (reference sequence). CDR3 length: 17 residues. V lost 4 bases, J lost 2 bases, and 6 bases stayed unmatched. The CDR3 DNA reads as TGTGCCAGCAGCACAGACAGGGGGCAGGCTGGGGCCAACGTCCTGACTTTC. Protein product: CASSTDRGQAGANVLTF.

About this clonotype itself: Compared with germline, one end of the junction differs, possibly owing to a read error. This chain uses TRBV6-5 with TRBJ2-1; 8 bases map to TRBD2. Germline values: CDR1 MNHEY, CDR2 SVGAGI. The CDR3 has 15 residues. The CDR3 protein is CASSYRGLAYNVQFF. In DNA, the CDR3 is TGTGCCAGCAGTTACCGCGGACTAGCTTACAATGTGCAGTTCTTC.

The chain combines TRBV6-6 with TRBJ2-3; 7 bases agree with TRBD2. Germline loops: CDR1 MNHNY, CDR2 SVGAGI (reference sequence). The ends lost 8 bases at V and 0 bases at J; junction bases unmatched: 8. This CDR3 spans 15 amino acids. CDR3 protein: CASRQLAESTDTQYF. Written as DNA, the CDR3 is TGTGCCAGCCGCCAGCTAGCGGAGAGCACAGATACGCAGTATTTT.